This TCR beta chain was captured in a study of cytomegalovirus exposure and HLA in healthy donors. The primer mix had 60 Vbeta and 13 Jbeta primers. Only in-frame clones appear in the TCRdb table, and some are missing; sequencing was by immunoSEQ multiplex PCR. This sample has approximately 160,000 clones, with 68% found just once. Study-wide results and caveats: Under 20,000 TCR beta sequences were associated with HLA alleles at 0.05 false discovery rate in a later analysis. The authors later found TCR association rates varying by HLA locus, with DRB1 most and HLA-C fewest.

The CDR3 is 15 residues long. Germline lookup yields CDR1 MDHEN and CDR2 SYDVKM. Trimming took 5 bases from V and 1 from J; bases not matched to a gene: 7. Concerning this clone: Its cognate antigen is unknown.

This clonotype was sampled from a man aged 50-60 years in good health and CMV-seronegative. This sequence joins TRBV28 and TRBJ2-7; 8 bases fit TRBD2. Sequencing used PBMCs. The CDR3 protein is CASSPGGGPSYEQYF. Here the CDR3 DNA reads TGTGCCAGCAGTCCCGGGGGGGGACCTTCCTACGAGCAGTACTTC. The full variable domain, completed using reference TRBV28 and TRBJ2-7, is DVKVTQSSRYLVKRTGEKVFLECVQDMDHENMFWYRQDPGLGLRLIYFSYDVKMKEKGDIPEGYSVSREKKERFSLILESASTNQTSMYLCASSPGGGPSYEQYFGPGTRLTVT.